These 20 T cell receptor beta chains came from one sample sequenced in a study of early T cells in non-severe SARS-CoV-2 infection. Each CDR3 protein gets one entry after TCRdb re-called the 5' RACE reads with MiXCR. Altogether approximately 77,000 distinct CDR3 sequences are present, approximately 12% being singletons, with the ten largest covering roughly 16%. The material sequenced was whole blood, taken at baseline. The receptors derive from an adult who was a healthcare worker with PCR-confirmed SARS-CoV-2 infection or an uninfected control (not recorded which). The donor label of this sample is uncertain.

This clonotype was counted only a few times. The chain carries TRBV7-9 and TRBJ1-1; no clear D gene. Germline CDR1 is SEHNR and CDR2 is FQNEAQ (reference sequence). The V gene lost 7 bases and the J gene lost 0 bases, with 9 bases spanning the gap. The CDR3 contains 13 residues. The CDR3 region is CASNGGVNTEAFF. CDR3 in DNA: TGTGCCAGCAACGGTGGAGTGAACACTGAAGCTTTCTTT.

The V gene is TRBV6-2 or TRBV6-3, the J gene TRBJ2-1; 9 bases align to TRBD2. CDR3 length: 14 residues. Per the germline V gene, CDR1 is MNHEY and CDR2 is SVGEGT. V shed 6 bases and J 3 bases; nucleotides not matched to a gene: 3. The CDR3 bases are TGTGCCAGCAGCGGACTAGCGTACTACAATGAGCAGTTCTTC. It translates to CASSGLAYYNEQFF.

This clonotype was seen a few times. This chain joins TRBV7-6 and TRBJ1-1; D perhaps matches TRBD1 (6 bases). The CDR3 is 15 residues long. Trimming removed 1 base from V and 4 bases from J, with 13 bases in between. CDR1 SGHVS and CDR2 FNYEAQ come from the germline V gene. CDR3: CASSLEGVFGTEAFF. Written as DNA, the CDR3 is TGTGCCAGCAGCTTAGAGGGGGTATTCGGCACTGAAGCTTTCTTT.

The table lists this clonotype with a few counts. The CDR3 loop is CATGGSDETQYF. The CDR3 DNA reads TGTGCGACAGGGGGATCCGACGAGACCCAGTACTTC. V is TRBV7-8 and J is TRBJ2-5, with 9 bases that match TRBD1. Per germline, CDR1 SGHVS and CDR2 FQNEAQ. This CDR3 spans 12 amino acids.

This clonotype showed up many times. V gene TRBV7-9 combines with J gene TRBJ1-5, with TRBD1 as a possible D gene (5 bases). Trimming shortened V by 1 base and J by 5 bases, and 6 bases separated the two germline ends. CDR1 SEHNR and CDR2 FQNEAQ come from the germline V gene (reference sequence). The CDR3 spans 13 residues. The CDR3 spells CASSLGGDQPQHF. The CDR3 DNA sequence: TGTGCCAGCAGCTTAGGGGGGGATCAGCCCCAGCATTTT.

This clonotype was detected many times. The CDR3 region has the DNA TGTGCCAGCAGCTTAGAAGAAGAGACCCAGTACTTC. It yields the protein CASSLEEETQYF. V is TRBV7-9 and J is TRBJ2-5; D gene uncertain. This CDR3 spans 12 amino acids. CDR1 SEHNR and CDR2 FQNEAQ come from the germline V gene (reference sequence). V lost 1 base to trimming and J lost 3 bases, with 3 bases between them.

A few counts support this clonotype. The V call is TRBV9, the J call TRBJ2-5; 7 positions match TRBD2. The V gene's germline CDR1 is SGDLS and CDR2 YYNGEE. The junction had 19 bases not matched to a gene; V was cut back by 3 bases and J by 5 bases. The CDR3 length is 18 residues. The CDR3 DNA sequence: TGTGCCAGCAGCGCAACCACGAGTTACAGAGGACTAGTGGAGACCCAGTACTTC. It encodes CASSATTSYRGLVETQYF.

The rearrangement links TRBV7-9 to TRBJ1-1; no clear D. Germline-derived CDR1 and CDR2 are SEHNR and FQNEAQ (reference sequence). Deletions cut 7 bases from V and 3 bases from J, with 18 bases between. CDR3 size: 15 residues. The CDR3 DNA reads TGTGCCAGCACCCTGAGTAATGGCCCCGACACTGAAGCTTTCTTT. Encoded protein: CASTLSNGPDTEAFF.

V gene TRBV13 combines with J gene TRBJ2-2, with D perhaps matching TRBD1 (5 bases). The CDR3 is 14 amino acids. V lost 6 bases to trimming and J lost 5 bases, with 13 bases between them. CDR1 PRHDT and CDR2 FYEKMQ come from the germline V gene (reference sequence). The CDR3 here is CASRQGAETGELFF. CDR3 sequence (DNA): TGTGCCAGCAGGCAAGGGGCGGAAACCGGGGAGCTGTTTTTT.

This clonotype was counted at least ten times. The chain uses TRBV7-9 and TRBJ2-3, with D possibly matching TRBD2 (6 bases). The germline V gene encodes CDR1 SEHNR and CDR2 FQNEAQ (reference sequence). The CDR3 contains 15 residues. V was pared by 5 bases and J by 0 bases, with 12 bases between. CDR3 amino acids: CASSRGSPSTDTQYF. CDR3 sequence (DNA): TGTGCCAGCAGCCGGGGGTCCCCTAGCACAGATACGCAGTATTTT.

This clonotype has more than one count but fewer than ten. This chain links TRBV6-6 with TRBJ1-2; D is possibly TRBD1 (6 bases). Trimming pared 6 bases from V and 2 bases from J, leaving 13 bases between. The CDR3 runs to 14 residues. The germline V gene encodes CDR1 MNHNY and CDR2 SVGAGI (reference sequence). CDR3 sequence reads: CASSHQGINYGYTF. The CDR3 coding sequence is TGTGCCAGCAGCCATCAGGGGATCAACTATGGCTACACCTTC.

The table lists this clonotype with many counts. The rearrangement uses TRBV19 and TRBJ2-3, with D possibly TRBD1 on 7 matching bases. Trimming removed 7 bases from V and 6 bases from J, with 17 bases in between. Germline values: CDR1 LNHDA, CDR2 SQIVND (reference sequence). The CDR3 is 14 amino acids. This chain's CDR3 is CASKQGPGLDTQYF. For the CDR3, the DNA is TGTGCCAGTAAACAGGGGCCGGGACTGGATACGCAGTATTTT. Together with reference TRBV19 and TRBJ2-3, the CDR3 gives the full variable domain: DGGITQSPKYLFRKEGQNVTLSCEQNLNHDAMYWYRQDPGQGLRLIYYSQIVNDFQKGDIAEGYSVSREKKESFPLTVTSAQKNPTAFYLCASKQGPGLDTQYFGPGTRLTVL.

This clonotype was counted between two and nine times. The V gene is TRBV6-6, the J gene TRBJ1-2, with D tentatively TRBD1 (5 bases). The CDR3 contains 14 residues. The germline CDR1 and CDR2 sequences are MNHNY and SVGAGI (reference sequence). Trimming left V 4 bases short and J 3 bases short, with 12 bases between. Written as DNA, the CDR3 is TGTGCCAGCAGTTCGGGGGGGATGGACTATGGCTACACCTTC. It yields the protein CASSSGGMDYGYTF.

The V call is TRBV7-6, the J call TRBJ2-3; 7 bases are a match to TRBD2. The CDR3 contains 16 residues. Germline V CDR1 and CDR2: SGHVS, FNYEAQ. With V trimmed by 2 bases and J by 1 base, 6 bases remained unmatched. CDR3 protein: CASSLLARGGTDTQYF. CDR3 in DNA: TGTGCCAGCAGCTTATTGGCCCGGGGGGGCACAGATACGCAGTATTTT.

This clonotype has a handful of counts. The chain links TRBV5-4 to TRBJ2-3; possibly TRBD1 or TRBD2 for D (6 bases each). The V gene lost 0 bases and the J gene lost 1 base, with 9 bases spanning the gap. The germline V gene encodes CDR1 SGHNT and CDR2 YYREEE (reference sequence). The CDR3 covers 15 residues. CDR3 residues: CASSLGGAGTDTQYF. In DNA, the CDR3 is TGTGCCAGCAGCTTGGGGGGGGCAGGCACAGATACGCAGTATTTT.

This clonotype was seen more than once but under ten times. This chain uses TRBV12-3 or TRBV12-4 with TRBJ2-5; TRBD2 might be the D (5 bases). The length of the CDR3 is 14 residues. V was shortened by 1 base and J by 7 bases, with 13 bases between the two germline ends. CDR3: CASSLGASRGTQYF. The DNA of the CDR3 is TGTGCCAGCAGTTTAGGGGCCTCCCGGGGGACCCAGTACTTC.

This clonotype has more than one count but fewer than ten. The V call is TRBV18, the J call TRBJ2-1; D call uncertain. V was cut by 5 bases and J by 7 bases, with 9 bases left in between. Germline CDR1 reads KGHSH; CDR2 reads LQKENI. CDR3 length equals 12 residues. As DNA, the CDR3 is TGTGCCAGCTCATATCAAGGGAATGAGCAGTTCTTC. It encodes CASSYQGNEQFF.

This clonotype was observed many times. This chain joins TRBV9 and TRBJ1-1, with D possibly being TRBD1 (5 bases). V lost 6 bases to trimming and J lost 7 bases, with 10 bases between them. The CDR3 is made up of 11 amino acids. Germline CDR1 reads SGDLS; CDR2 reads YYNGEE. In nucleotides, the CDR3 is TGTGCCAGCAAGAGAGGGGATGAAGCTTTCTTT. The encoded protein is CASKRGDEAFF.

The rearrangement links TRBV7-9 to TRBJ1-1, with D possibly matching TRBD1 (5 bases). Trimming removed 6 bases from V and 3 bases from J, with 11 bases in between. The CDR3 loop spans 13 amino acids. Per germline, CDR1 SEHNR and CDR2 FQNEAQ (reference sequence). As DNA, the CDR3 is TGTGCCAGCAGAGGATGGGGGGACACTGAAGCTTTCTTT. The encoded protein is CASRGWGDTEAFF.

This clonotype was observed a few times. This rearrangement joins TRBV21-1 to TRBJ2-7; TRBD1, as called in the table, went unchecked against the DNA. TRBV21-1 is reported as a pseudogene. This CDR3 has 14 residues. DNA for the CDR3: TGTGCCAGCAGCACTCGACGGGGGCCGGACGAGCAGTACTTC. Encoded protein: CASSTRRGPDEQYF.